This T cell receptor (beta chain) came from a study of T cell responses to AZD1222 COVID-19 vaccine. Clones were sequenced by immunoSEQ multiplex PCR, and TCRdb holds only the in-frame ones, with some missing. The sample lists 150,000 to 200,000 clones; approximately 91% were seen once. Study-level results: Mapped onto spike, vaccine-associated CD4 TCRs spanned it and were dominant at 160-218 and 743-854. The study sampled repertoires only after the peak T cell response. Only five or six people who got AZD1222 tested seropositive at baseline.

The CDR3 spans 20 residues. As regards this clone: Its antigen is unknown.

The sequencing used peripheral blood, collected 28 days after the second AZD1222 dose. The V gene is TRBV21-1, the J gene TRBJ1-4; the tabulated D call, TRBD1, remains unverified against the DNA. TRBV21-1 is a recognized pseudogene. The clonotype comes from an adult who received the AZD1222 COVID-19 vaccine. Here the CDR3 DNA reads TGTGCCAGCAGCAAGGTCTCCGACAGGGGAAAAAGGTCAGCGGAGGAAAAACTGTTTTTT. Translated, it gives CASSKVSDRGKRSAEEKLFF.